This T cell receptor beta chain was recovered during a study of breast tumors, draining lymph nodes, adjacent tissues. Findings and caveats of the study: Tumor TCR diversity was below lymph nodes but above nontumor tissue.

Trimming shortened V by 5 bases and J by 5 bases, and 36 bases separated the two germline ends. The CDR3 is 21 residues long. CDR1 and CDR2 from the germline V gene are MRHNA and SNTAGT. TCRdb passed the multiplex PCR reads through MiXCR, listing each CDR3 protein once. The sample lists approximately 210,000 distinct CDR3 sequences, less than 40% occurring once. Axillary draining lymph nodes of breast cancer patients supplied the node samples. On this clonotype: As yet, its antigen is unknown.

Input material: axillary lymph node tissue. The receptor was isolated from a female donor with breast cancer. Some clones in this sample may be carry-over from other donors' samples. This chain links TRBV6-4 with TRBJ2-5, with D possibly being TRBD1 (5 bases). In nucleotides, the CDR3 is TGTGCCAGCAGTCCCAATCTTACGTCTGTTCGGACACCCAAAGATCAGGAGACCCAGTACTTC. This codes for CASSPNLTSVRTPKDQETQYF.